This T cell receptor (beta chain) was sequenced in a study of cytomegalovirus exposure and HLA in healthy donors. Points from the study as a whole: Whilst most TCR sequences proved rare, a subset of public TCRs occurred across many donors.

13 Jbeta primers and 60 Vbeta primers were used for the PCR. Generated by immunoSEQ multiplex PCR, the TCRdb table keeps only in-frame clones and is missing some. The data contain 80,000 to 100,000 clones, 80% to 90% of them seen just once; the ten biggest clones take up about 1.5%. Per germline, CDR1 SGHVS and CDR2 FQNEAQ. Trimming at V came to 5 bases and at J to 8 bases, leaving 14 bases not matched to a gene. This CDR3 comprises 16 residues. All the people who gave samples were healthy bone marrow donors. To note about this clone: Its antigen is currently unknown.

This receptor was taken from a middle-aged man in good health and CMV-seronegative. The sample consisted of PBMCs. The rearrangement links TRBV7-8 to TRBJ1-1; 10 bases map to TRBD1. For the CDR3, the DNA is TGTGCCAGCAGCCCCTCAGACAGGGGGCTCGGGTGCGAAGCTTTCTTT. Translated, it gives CASSPSDRGLGCEAFF.